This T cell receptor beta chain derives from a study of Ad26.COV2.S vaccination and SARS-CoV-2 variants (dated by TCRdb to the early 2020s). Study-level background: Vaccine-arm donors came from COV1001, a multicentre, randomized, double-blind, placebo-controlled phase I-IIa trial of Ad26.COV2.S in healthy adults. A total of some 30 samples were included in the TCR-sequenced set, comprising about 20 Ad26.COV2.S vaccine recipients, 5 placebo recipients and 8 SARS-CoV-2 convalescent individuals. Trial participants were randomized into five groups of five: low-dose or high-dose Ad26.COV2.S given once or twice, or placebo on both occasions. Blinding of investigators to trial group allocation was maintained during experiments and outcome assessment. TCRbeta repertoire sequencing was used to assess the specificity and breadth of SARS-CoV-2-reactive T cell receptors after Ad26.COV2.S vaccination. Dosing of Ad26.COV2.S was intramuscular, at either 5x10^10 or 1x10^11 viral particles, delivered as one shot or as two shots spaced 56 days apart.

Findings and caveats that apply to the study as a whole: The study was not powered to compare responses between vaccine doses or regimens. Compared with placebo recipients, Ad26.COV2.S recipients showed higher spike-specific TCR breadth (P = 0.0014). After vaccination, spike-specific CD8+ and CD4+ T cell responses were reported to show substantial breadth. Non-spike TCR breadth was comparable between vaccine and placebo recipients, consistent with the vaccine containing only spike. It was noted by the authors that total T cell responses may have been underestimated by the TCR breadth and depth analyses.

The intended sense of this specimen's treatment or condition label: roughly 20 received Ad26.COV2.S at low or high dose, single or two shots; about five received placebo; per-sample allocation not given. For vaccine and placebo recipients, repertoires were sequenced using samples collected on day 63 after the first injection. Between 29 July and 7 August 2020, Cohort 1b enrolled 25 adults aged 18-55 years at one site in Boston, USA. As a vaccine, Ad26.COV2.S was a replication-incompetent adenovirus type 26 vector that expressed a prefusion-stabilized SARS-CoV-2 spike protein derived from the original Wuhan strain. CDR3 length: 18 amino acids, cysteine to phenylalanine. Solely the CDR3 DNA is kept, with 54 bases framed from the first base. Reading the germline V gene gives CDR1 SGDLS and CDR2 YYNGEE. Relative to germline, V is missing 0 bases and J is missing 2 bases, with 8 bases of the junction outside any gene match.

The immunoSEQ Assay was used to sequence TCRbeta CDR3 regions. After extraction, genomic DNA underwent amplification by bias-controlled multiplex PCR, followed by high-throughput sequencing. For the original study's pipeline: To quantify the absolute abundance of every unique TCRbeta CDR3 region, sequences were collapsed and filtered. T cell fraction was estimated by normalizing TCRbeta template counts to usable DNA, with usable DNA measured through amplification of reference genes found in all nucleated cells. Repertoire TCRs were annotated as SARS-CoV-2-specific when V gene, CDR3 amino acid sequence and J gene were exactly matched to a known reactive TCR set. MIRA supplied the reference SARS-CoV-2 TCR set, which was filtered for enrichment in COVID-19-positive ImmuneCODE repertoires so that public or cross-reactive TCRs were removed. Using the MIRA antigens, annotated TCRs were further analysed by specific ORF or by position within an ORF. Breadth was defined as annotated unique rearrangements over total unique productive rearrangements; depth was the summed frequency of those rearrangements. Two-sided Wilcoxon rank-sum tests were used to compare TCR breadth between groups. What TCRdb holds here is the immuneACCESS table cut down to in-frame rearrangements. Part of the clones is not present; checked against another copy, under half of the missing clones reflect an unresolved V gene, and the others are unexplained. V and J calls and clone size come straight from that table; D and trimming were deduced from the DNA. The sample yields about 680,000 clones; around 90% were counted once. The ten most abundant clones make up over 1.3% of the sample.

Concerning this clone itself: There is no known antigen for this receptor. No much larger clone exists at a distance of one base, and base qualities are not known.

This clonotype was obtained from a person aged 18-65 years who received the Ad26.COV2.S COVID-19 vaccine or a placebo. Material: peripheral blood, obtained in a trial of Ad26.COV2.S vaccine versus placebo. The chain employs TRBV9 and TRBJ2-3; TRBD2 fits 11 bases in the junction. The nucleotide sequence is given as TGTGCCAGCAGCGTAGTCGGGTCTAGCGGGGGGTTCACAGATACGCAGTATTTT. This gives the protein CASSVVGSSGGFTDTQYF.